One TCR beta chain is described in this entry. Its target is not known. TCRdb re-analysed the RT-PCR reads in MiXCR, keeping a single row per CDR3 protein. The sample contains thousands of distinct CDR3 sequences, 70% to 90% of which appear only once. CDR1 SGHNT and CDR2 YYREEE come from the germline V gene (reference sequence). This CDR3 contains 16 residues. The trim removed 4 bases at V and 4 bases at J, leaving 6 bases unmatched. The data belong to a study of yellow fever vaccine responses in identical twins. Findings of the study overall: Twins reportedly appeared to share part of their vaccine T cell response while keeping part individual.

The sequenced sample was T cells from blood (PBMCs), unsorted or a sorted subset (not recorded which), obtained before or after yellow fever vaccination (not recorded which). The chain carries TRBV5-4 and TRBJ2-2, with 11 bases that match TRBD1. The clonotype was recovered from a young woman who received the yellow fever vaccine. The CDR3 DNA is TGTGCCAGCAGCGTGGCGGGACAGGGGGGCACCGGGGAGCTGTTTTTT. This encodes CASSVAGQGGTGELFF.